This T cell receptor (beta chain) was found in a study of blood T cells in healthy people across ages. Study observations and caveats: A roughly linear age-dependent decrease characterized TCR beta diversity per million T cells. Fewer expanded clones and more diversity marked long-lived versus aged donors.

Each donor gave 9.5 to 10 milliliters of peripheral blood. This clonotype came up a few times. Its antigen is unknown. Sample-barcoded 5' priming and a J-beta primer mix drove a second PCR of roughly 6 to 12 cycles. Sequencing yielded, for each sample, at least 3 million paired-end reads carrying CDR3. TCRdb re-called the 5' RACE reads through MiXCR, storing one row per CDR3 protein. This sample has around 900,000 distinct CDR3 sequences, with more than 25% found just once. This clonotype was sampled from a woman of 80 years or more in good health. Input material: blood.

CDR3 DNA: TGCAGCCCCTGTAAGGTTGCCACACAAGGACCTAATGAAAAACTGTTTTTT. Amino acid sequence: CSPCKVATQGPNEKLFF. V and J are TRBV29-1 and TRBJ1-4, with D unclear. Germline V lookup: CDR1 SQVTM, CDR2 ANQGSEA. This CDR3 has 17 residues. Trimming removed 8 bases from V and 3 bases from J, with 25 bases in between.